The T cell receptor beta chain under discussion was sequenced for a study of T-cell reconstitution after alpha-beta-depleted transplantation in children. The V gene end was trimmed by 0 bases and the J gene end by 5 bases; junction bases not matched to a gene: 9. The CDR3 is 16 residues long. The authors prepared the TCRbeta library with unique molecular identifiers. TCRdb fed the PCR reads into MiXCR, producing one record per CDR3 protein. The data show approximately 490,000 distinct CDR3 sequences, with under 15% seen just once and approximately 5.4% held by the top ten. This clonotype occurred a few times.

The J gene is TRBJ2-5, the V gene TRBV12-3 or TRBV12-4, with TRBD2 identical over 7 bases. The sequence was obtained from a human donor who donated a stem cell graft to a child with combined immunodeficiency. Sequencing used PBMCs from the stem cell graft donor, obtained from the stem cell graft. In nucleotides, the CDR3 is TGTGCCAGCAGTTTAGCACTGGAGCTCGGGGGGGAGACCCAGTACTTC. It specifies CASSLALELGGETQYF.